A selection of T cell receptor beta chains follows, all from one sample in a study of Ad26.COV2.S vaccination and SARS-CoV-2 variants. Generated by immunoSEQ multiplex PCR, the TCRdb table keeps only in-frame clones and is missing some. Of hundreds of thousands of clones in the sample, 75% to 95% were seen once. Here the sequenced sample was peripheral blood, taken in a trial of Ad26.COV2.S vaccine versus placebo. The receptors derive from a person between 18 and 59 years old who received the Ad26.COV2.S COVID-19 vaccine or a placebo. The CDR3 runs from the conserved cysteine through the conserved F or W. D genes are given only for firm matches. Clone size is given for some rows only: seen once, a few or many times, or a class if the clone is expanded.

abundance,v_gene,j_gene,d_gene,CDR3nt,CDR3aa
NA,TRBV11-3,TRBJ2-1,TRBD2,TGTGCCAGCAGCTTAACTAGCGGAGTGGGTGAGCAGTTCTTC,CASSLTSGVGEQFF
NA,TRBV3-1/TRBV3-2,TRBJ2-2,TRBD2,TGTGCCAGCAGCCGAACTTGGGAGGGTACCGGGGAGCTGTTTTTT,CASSRTWEGTGELFF
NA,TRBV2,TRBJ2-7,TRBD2,TGTGCCAGCACCCGACTAGCGGGTCGTGGAGAGCAGTACTTC,CASTRLAGRGEQYF
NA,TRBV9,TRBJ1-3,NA,TGTGCCAGCACCTCAACGGGAGGCATTGCTGGAAACACCATATATTTT,CASTSTGGIAGNTIYF
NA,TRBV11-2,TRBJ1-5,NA,TGTGCCAGCAGCTTAAGATTGGGCAATCAGCCCCAGCATTTT,CASSLRLGNQPQHF
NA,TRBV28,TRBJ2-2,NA,TGTGCCAGCAGTACGATGACAGGCGCGAACACCGGGGAGCTGTTTTTT,CASSTMTGANTGELFF
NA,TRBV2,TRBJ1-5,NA,TGTGCCAGCAGTGGAGACGGACTCCAGCCCCAGCATTTT,CASSGDGLQPQHF
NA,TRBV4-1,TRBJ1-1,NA,TGCGCCAGCAGCCAAGGGATGAACACTGAAGCTTTCTTT,CASSQGMNTEAFF
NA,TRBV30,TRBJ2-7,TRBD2,TGTGCCTGGAGTGTACTAGCGGGGACCTACGAGCAGTACTTC,CAWSVLAGTYEQYF
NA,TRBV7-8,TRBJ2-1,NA,TGTGCCAGCAGCTTAGCGGAGAGCTCCTACAATGAGCAGTTCTTC,CASSLAESSYNEQFF
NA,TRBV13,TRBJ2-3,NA,TGTGCCAGCAGTTCAATGAGGGGGAGCACAGATACGCAGTATTTT,CASSSMRGSTDTQYF
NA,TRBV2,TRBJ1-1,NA,TGTGCCAGCATCTCCGGGACACTAAACACTGAAGCTTTCTTT,CASISGTLNTEAFF
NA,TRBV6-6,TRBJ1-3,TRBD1,TGTGCCAGCAGACCAGGGGGCGATGGAAACACCATATATTTT,CASRPGGDGNTIYF
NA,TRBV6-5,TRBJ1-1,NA,TGTGCCAGCAGTCCGCCCGACACAACCGAAGCTTTCTTT,CASSPPDTTEAFF
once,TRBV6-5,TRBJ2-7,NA,TGTGCCAGCTACCGGTGGACCTACGAGCAGTACTTC,CASYRWTYEQYF
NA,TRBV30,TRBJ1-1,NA,TGTGCCTGGAGTCCTCAGGTGAACACTGAAGCTTTCTTT,CAWSPQVNTEAFF
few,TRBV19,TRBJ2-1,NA,TGTGCCAGTAGTATAGATCTGGCAGGGCCTAGGGATGAGCAGTTCTTC,CASSIDLAGPRDEQFF
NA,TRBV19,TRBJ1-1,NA,TGTGCCAGTAGTATGGGGGGCCCACGAGCCACTGAAGCTTTCTTT,CASSMGGPRATEAFF
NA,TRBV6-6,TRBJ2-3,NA,TGTGCCAGCAGTCCTCAAGCTAGCAAAGTGTCTACAGATACGCAGTATTTT,CASSPQASKVSTDTQYF
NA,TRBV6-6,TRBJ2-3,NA,TGTGCCAGTAGGGGGACAACCAGCACAGATACGCAGTATTTT,CASRGTTSTDTQYF
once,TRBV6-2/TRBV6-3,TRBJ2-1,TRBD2,TGTGCCAGCAGTTCTTCTAGCGGGAGTAGACACAATGAGCAGTTCTTC,CASSSSSGSRHNEQFF
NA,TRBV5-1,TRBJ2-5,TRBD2,TGCGCCAGCAGCTTCACCGGGACTAGCGGGAGCGGGGAGACCCAGTACTTC,CASSFTGTSGSGETQYF
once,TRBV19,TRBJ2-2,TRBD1,TGTGCCAGTAGTAGACGGGACAGGTTCGCGAACACCGGGGAGCTGTTTTTT,CASSRRDRFANTGELFF
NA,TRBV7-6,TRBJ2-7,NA,TGTGCCAGCAGCAATAGCGGAGGGGTCTACGAGCAGTACTTC,CASSNSGGVYEQYF
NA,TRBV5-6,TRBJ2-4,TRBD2,TGTGCCAGCAGCTTGCTTGTTCCTAGCGGATACAAAAACATTCAGTACTTC,CASSLLVPSGYKNIQYF
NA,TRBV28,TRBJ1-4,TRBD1,TGTGCCAGCAGTACGACAGGGGGGAGAGAAAAACTGTTTTTT,CASSTTGGREKLFF
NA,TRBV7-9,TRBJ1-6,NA,TGTGCCAGCAGCACTACTACAGGGAGGAATTCACCCCTCCACTTT,CASSTTTGRNSPLHF
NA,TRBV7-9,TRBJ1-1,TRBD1,TGTGCCAGCAGCTTAGACAGGGGGACTGAAGCTTTCTTT,CASSLDRGTEAFF
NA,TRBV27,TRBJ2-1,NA,TGTGCCAGCACTTCGGGCAGGAGGAACAATGAGCAGTTCTTC,CASTSGRRNNEQFF
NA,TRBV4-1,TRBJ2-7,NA,TGCGCCAGCAGCCAAGAATATCATAGAGGGGACTACGAGCAGTACTTC,CASSQEYHRGDYEQYF
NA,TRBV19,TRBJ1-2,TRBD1,TGTGCCAGTAGTATGGGGACAGTGATCTATGGCTACACCTTC,CASSMGTVIYGYTF
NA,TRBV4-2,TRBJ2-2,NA,TGTGCCAGCAGCCCCCCGGGCGCTGCCGGGGAGCTGTTTTTT,CASSPPGAAGELFF
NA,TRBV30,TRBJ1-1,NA,TGTGCCTGGAGTCCAGGGGCGAACACTGAAGCTTTCTTT,CAWSPGANTEAFF
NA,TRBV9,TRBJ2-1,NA,TGTGCCAGCAGCGCCCTAGGTCAGGGTGAGCAGTTCTTC,CASSALGQGEQFF
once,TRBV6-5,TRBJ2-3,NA,TGTGCCAGCACCAGGGAACCTAGCACAGATACGCAGTATTTT,CASTREPSTDTQYF
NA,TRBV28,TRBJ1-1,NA,TGTGCCAGCAGCCCACTTGGGGCCACTGAAGCTTTCTTT,CASSPLGATEAFF
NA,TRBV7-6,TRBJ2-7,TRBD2,TGTGCCAGCAGCTCGCGGGAGGGCCGTGTGTACGAGCAGTACTTC,CASSSREGRVYEQYF
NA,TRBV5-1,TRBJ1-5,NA,TGCGCCAGCAGCTTGGGTCAGGAGAATCAGCCCCAGCATTTT,CASSLGQENQPQHF
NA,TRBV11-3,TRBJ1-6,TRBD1,TGTGCCAGCAGCTTAGCAGGGGGGGTCTCCTATAATTCACCCCTCCACTTT,CASSLAGGVSYNSPLHF
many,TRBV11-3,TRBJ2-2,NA,TGTGCCAGCAGCACCAGGCTTGGCGGGGAGCTGTTTTTT,CASSTRLGGELFF
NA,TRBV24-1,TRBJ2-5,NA,TGTGCCACCAGTGATTTGTCCGGGATCGAGACCCAGTACTTC,CATSDLSGIETQYF
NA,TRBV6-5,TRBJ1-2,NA,TGTGCCAGCAGTTACTCAAGGGAGAATGGCTACACCTTC,CASSYSRENGYTF
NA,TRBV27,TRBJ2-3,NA,TGTGCCAGCAGTCCGGCTATACTCTCAGATACGCAGTATTTT,CASSPAILSDTQYF
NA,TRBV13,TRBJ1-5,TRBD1,TGTGCCAGCAGCATTGGACAGGGGGCTCAGCCCCAGCATTTT,CASSIGQGAQPQHF
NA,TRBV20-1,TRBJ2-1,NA,TGCAGTGTTCACCTCTCCGATGAGCAGTTCTTC,CSVHLSDEQFF
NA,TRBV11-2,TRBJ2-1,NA,TGTGCCAGCAGGAGCTCCTACAATGAGCAGTTCTTC,CASRSSYNEQFF
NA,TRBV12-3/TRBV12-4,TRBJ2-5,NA,TGTGCCACCCTCAGAGGGGCTAGAGAGACCCAGTACTTC,CATLRGARETQYF
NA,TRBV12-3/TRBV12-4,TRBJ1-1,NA,TGTGCCAGCAGTTCAAGGGTTACGAAAGCTTTCTTT,CASSSRVTKAFF
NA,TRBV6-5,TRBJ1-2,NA,TGTGCCAGCAGGCGAACAGCTAACTATGGCTACACCTTC,CASRRTANYGYTF
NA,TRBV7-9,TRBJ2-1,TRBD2,TGTGCCAGCAGCCTTTGGACTAGCCCTCATGAGCAGTTCTTC,CASSLWTSPHEQFF
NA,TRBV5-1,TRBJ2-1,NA,TGCGCCAGCAGCTTTGGGTCCTTGAAAGAGCAGTTCTTC,CASSFGSLKEQFF
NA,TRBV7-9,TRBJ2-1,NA,TGTGCCAGCAGCTCAGGCAGAATTAATGAGCAGTTCTTC,CASSSGRINEQFF
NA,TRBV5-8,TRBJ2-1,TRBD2,TGTGCCAGCATCTCGAGCGGGAGTTCTTACAGTGAGCAGTTCTTC,CASISSGSSYSEQFF
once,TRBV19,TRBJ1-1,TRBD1,TGTGCCAGTAGTAACAGGGGGAACACTGAAGCTTTCTTT,CASSNRGNTEAFF